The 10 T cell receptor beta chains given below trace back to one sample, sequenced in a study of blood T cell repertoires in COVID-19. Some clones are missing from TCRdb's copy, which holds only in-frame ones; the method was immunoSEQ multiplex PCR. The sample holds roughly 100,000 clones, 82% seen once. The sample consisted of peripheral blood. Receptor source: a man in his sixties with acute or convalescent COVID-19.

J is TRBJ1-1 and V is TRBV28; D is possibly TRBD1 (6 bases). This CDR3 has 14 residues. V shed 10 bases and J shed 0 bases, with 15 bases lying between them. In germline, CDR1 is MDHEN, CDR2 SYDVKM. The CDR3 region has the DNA TGTGCCATTAGGGGGGGGGCGATGAACACTGAAGCTTTCTTT. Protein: CAIRGGAMNTEAFF.

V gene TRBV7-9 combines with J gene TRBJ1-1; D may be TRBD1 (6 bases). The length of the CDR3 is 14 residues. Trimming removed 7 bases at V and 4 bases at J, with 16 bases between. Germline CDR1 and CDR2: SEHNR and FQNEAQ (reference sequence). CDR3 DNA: TGTGCCAGCAACACAGGGAATTATTTCACTGAAGCTTTCTTT. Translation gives CASNTGNYFTEAFF.

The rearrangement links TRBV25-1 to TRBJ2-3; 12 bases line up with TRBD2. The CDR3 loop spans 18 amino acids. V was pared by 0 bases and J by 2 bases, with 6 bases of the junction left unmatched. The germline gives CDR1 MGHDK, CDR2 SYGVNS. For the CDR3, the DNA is TGTGCCAGCAGTGAATACCCCGGACTAGCGGGAAACACAGATACGCAGTATTTT. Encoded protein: CASSEYPGLAGNTDTQYF.

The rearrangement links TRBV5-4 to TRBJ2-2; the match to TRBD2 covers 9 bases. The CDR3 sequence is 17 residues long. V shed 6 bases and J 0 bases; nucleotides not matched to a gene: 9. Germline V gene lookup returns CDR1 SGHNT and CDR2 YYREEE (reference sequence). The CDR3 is CASKRGPSGTNTGELFF. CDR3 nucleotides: TGTGCCAGCAAAAGGGGCCCTAGCGGGACGAACACCGGGGAGCTGTTTTTT.

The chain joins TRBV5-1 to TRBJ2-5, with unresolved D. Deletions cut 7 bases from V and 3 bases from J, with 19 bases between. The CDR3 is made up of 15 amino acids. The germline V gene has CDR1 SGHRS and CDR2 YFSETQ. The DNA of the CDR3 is TGCGCCAGCCGTTACAGAAGTCAATCCGAAGAGACCCAGTACTTC. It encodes CASRYRSQSEETQYF.

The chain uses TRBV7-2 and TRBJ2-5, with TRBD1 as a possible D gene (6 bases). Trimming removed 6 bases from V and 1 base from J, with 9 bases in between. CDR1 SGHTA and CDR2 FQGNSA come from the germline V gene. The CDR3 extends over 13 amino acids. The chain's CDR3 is CASSQGPQETQYF. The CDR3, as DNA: TGTGCCAGCAGTCAGGGGCCCCAAGAGACCCAGTACTTC.

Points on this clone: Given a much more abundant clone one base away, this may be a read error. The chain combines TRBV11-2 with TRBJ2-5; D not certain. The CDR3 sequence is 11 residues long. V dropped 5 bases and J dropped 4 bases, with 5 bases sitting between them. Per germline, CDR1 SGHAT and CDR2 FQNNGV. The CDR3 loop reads CASSPGETQYF. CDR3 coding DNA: TGTGCCAGCAGCCCCGGAGAGACCCAGTACTTC. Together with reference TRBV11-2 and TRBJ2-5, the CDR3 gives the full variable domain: EAGVAQSPRYKIIEKRQSVAFWCNPISGHATLYWYQQILGQGPKLLIQFQNNGVVDDSQLPKDRFSAERLKGVDSTLKIQPAKLEDSAVYLCASSPGETQYFGPGTRLLVL.

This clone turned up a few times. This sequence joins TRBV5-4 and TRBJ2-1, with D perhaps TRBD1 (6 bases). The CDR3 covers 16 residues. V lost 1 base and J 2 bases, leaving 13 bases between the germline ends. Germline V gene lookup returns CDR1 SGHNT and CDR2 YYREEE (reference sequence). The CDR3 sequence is CASSLSSGVAYNEQFF. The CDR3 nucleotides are TGTGCCAGCAGCTTGAGTTCAGGGGTCGCCTACAATGAGCAGTTCTTC.

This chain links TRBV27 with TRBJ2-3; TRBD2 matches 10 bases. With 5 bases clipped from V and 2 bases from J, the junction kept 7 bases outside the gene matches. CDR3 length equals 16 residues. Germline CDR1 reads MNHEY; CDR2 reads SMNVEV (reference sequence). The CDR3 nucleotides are TGTGCCAGCAGTCCGGGGACTAGCGTTCACACAGATACGCAGTATTTT. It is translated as CASSPGTSVHTDTQYF.

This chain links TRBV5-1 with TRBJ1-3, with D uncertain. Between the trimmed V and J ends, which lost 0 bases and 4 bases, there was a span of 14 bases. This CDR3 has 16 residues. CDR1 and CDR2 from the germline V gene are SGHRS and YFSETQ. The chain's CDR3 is CASSLDRASGGNTIYF. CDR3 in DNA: TGCGCCAGCAGCTTGGACAGAGCCTCGGGGGGAAACACCATATATTTT.